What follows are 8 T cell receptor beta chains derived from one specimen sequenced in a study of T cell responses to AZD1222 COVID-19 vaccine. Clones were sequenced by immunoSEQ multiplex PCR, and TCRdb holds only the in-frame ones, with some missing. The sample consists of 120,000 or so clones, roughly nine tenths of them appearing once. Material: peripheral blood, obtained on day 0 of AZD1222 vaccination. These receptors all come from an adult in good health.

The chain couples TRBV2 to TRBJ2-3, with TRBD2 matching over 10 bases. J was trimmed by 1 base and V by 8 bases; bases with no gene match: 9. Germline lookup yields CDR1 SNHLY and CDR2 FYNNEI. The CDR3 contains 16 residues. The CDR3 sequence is CASAALAGVRTDTQYF. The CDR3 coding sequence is TGTGCCAGCGCCGCTCTAGCGGGGGTTCGCACAGATACGCAGTATTTT.

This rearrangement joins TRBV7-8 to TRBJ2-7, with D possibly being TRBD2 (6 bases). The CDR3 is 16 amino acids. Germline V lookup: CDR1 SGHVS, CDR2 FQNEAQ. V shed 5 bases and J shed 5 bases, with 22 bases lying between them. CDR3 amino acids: CASSPPLRESHDEQYF. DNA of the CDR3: TGTGCCAGCAGCCCCCCCCTCCGGGAGAGTCACGACGAGCAGTACTTC.

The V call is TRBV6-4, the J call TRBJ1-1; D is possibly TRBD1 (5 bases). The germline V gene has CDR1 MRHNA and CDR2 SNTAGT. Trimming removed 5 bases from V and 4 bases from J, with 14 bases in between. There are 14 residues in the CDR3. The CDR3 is CASSPLWGSTEAFF. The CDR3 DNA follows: TGTGCCAGCAGTCCACTTTGGGGGTCCACTGAAGCTTTCTTT.

This CDR3 reads CASRKGASNQPQHF. The DNA for the CDR3 is TGTGCCAGCAGAAAAGGGGCGAGCAATCAGCCCCAGCATTTT. The chain employs TRBV6-5 and TRBJ1-5; D may be TRBD1 (5 bases). Germline V gene lookup returns CDR1 MNHEY and CDR2 SVGAGI. The CDR3 is made up of 14 amino acids. Trimming cost V 6 bases and J 1 base, with 10 bases left between them.

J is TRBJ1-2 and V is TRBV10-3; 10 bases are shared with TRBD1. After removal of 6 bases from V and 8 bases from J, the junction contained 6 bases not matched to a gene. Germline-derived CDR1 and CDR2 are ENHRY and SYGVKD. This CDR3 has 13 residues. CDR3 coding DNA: TGTGCCATCAGATGGACAGGGGGTGAAGGCTACACCTTC. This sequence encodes CAIRWTGGEGYTF.

The CDR3 coding sequence is TGTGCCAGCAGCTTCGGGGTAACAGATACGCAGTATTTT. Residues: CASSFGVTDTQYF. The chain uses TRBV5-5 and TRBJ2-3; tentatively, D is TRBD2 (5 bases). This CDR3 has 13 residues. The V and J ends lost 2 bases and 3 bases respectively, with 7 bases between them. The germline gives CDR1 SGHKS, CDR2 YYEKEE (reference sequence).

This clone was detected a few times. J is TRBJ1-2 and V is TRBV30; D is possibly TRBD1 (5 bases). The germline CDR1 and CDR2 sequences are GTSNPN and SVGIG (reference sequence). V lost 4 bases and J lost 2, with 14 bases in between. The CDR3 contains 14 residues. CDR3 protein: CAWNRGTENYGYTF. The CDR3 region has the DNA TGTGCCTGGAACAGAGGGACGGAAAACTATGGCTACACCTTC.

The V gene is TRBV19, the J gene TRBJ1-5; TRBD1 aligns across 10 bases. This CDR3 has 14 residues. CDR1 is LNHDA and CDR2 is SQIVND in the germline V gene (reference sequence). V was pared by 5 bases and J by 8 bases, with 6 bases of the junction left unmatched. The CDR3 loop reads CASSRTGGPKPQHF. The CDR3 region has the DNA TGTGCCAGTAGTCGGACAGGGGGACCTAAGCCCCAGCATTTT.